This paragraph covers one T cell receptor beta chain sequence. Per the germline V gene, CDR1 is SGDLS and CDR2 is YYNGEE. V was trimmed by 0 bases and J by 4 bases, leaving 7 bases between them. This CDR3 region has 14 residues. The data are from a study of blood T cell repertoires in COVID-19. Sequencing used immunoSEQ multiplex PCR; TCRdb keeps in-frame clones, though not all of them. The table records under 200,000 clones, roughly nine tenths of them present only once. The cohort comprised adults aged roughly 18 to 95 years residing in 20 to 25 US areas. Sequencing used PBMCs or T cells enriched from blood (not recorded which). This sequence originates from a woman in her thirties or forties in a cohort exposed to, infected with or recovered from COVID-19 (not recorded which). The rearrangement uses TRBV9 and TRBJ2-2; TRBD1 might be the D (6 bases). CDR3: CASSVEQGTGELFF. In nucleotides, the CDR3 is TGTGCCAGCAGCGTAGAACAGGGCACCGGGGAGCTGTTTTTT. Looking up the rest from reference TRBV9 and TRBJ2-2 gives the full variable domain: DSGVTQTPKHLITATGQRVTLRCSPRSGDLSVYWYQQSLDQGLQFLIQYYNGEERAKGNILERFSAQQFPDLHSELNLSSLELGDSALYFCASSVEQGTGELFFGEGSRLTVL.